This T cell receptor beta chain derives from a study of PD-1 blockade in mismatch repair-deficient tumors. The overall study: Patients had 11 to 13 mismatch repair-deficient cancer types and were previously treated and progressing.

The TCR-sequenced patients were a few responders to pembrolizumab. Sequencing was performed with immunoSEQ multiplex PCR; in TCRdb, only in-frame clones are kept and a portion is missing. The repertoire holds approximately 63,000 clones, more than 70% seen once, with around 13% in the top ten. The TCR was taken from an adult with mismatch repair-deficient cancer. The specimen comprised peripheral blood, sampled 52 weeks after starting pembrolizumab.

The CDR3 DNA reads as TGTGCCAGCACCAAGAAGACAGGGGGCCAACCGAACACTGAAGCTTTCTTT. This codes for CASTKKTGGQPNTEAFF. The chain carries TRBV2 and TRBJ1-1; TRBD1 agrees at 10 bases. The CDR3 totals 17 residues. Trimming removed 7 bases from V and 1 base from J; junction bases left unmatched: 12. Germline V gene lookup returns CDR1 SNHLY and CDR2 FYNNEI.